Shown below are 14 T cell receptor beta chains from a single sample sequenced in a study of blood T cell repertoires in COVID-19. Repertoires were generated with immunoSEQ multiplex PCR, while TCRdb's copy carries only in-frame clones and drops some. The data show about 62,000 clones, around 65% seen once. The sample was PBMCs or T cells enriched from blood (not recorded which). Receptors originate from a woman aged 60-75 years who had been exposed to COVID-19.

This clone was observed at least ten times. The chain carries TRBV19 and TRBJ2-2; 7 bases fit TRBD1. The CDR3 covers 12 residues. The J segment lost 5 bases and the V segment lost 8 bases, leaving 2 bases of the junction unmatched. The germline V gene encodes CDR1 LNHDA and CDR2 SQIVND (reference sequence). The CDR3 protein is CASDRETGELFF. The CDR3 DNA reads as TGTGCCAGTGACAGGGAAACCGGGGAGCTGTTTTTT.

The J gene is TRBJ1-4, the V gene TRBV5-4; D uncertain. Germline V lookup: CDR1 SGHNT, CDR2 YYREEE (reference sequence). The CDR3 runs to 14 residues. The V and J ends lost 1 base and 7 bases respectively, with 11 bases between them. CDR3 in amino acids: CASSLFRGGEKLFF. The CDR3 DNA is TGTGCCAGCAGCTTGTTTCGAGGCGGTGAAAAACTGTTTTTT. Full variable domain (outside the CDR3, taken from reference TRBV5-4 and TRBJ1-4): ETGVTQSPTHLIKTRGQQVTLRCSSQSGHNTVSWYQQALGQGPQFIFQYYREEENGRGNFPPRFSGLQFPNYSSELNVNALELDDSALYLCASSLFRGGEKLFFGSGTQLSVL.

The chain has TRBV5-6 and TRBJ1-1; D unresolved. With 1 base removed from V and 10 bases from J, the gap between germline ends came to 20 bases. Germline CDR1 reads SGHDT; CDR2 reads YYEEEE. The CDR3 spans 15 residues. CDR3 coding DNA: TGTGCCAGCAGCTTGAGCCCGGGAGATTTAAAGGGAGCTTTCTTT. Translation gives CASSLSPGDLKGAFF.

This clone was detected ten times or more. The V gene is TRBV19, the J gene TRBJ1-1, with TRBD1 as a possible D gene (6 bases). Deletions cut 3 bases from V and 3 bases from J, with 8 bases between. CDR3 length: 13 residues. CDR1 is LNHDA, CDR2 SQIVND, per germline (reference sequence). The CDR3 DNA follows: TGTGCCAGTAGTATCCAGGGGCACACTGAAGCTTTCTTT. This gives the protein CASSIQGHTEAFF.

The chain has TRBV2 and TRBJ1-6; D gene unclear. CDR3 length equals 14 residues. V shed 3 bases and J shed 4 bases, with 7 bases lying between them. Germline CDR1 and CDR2: SNHLY and FYNNEI. CDR3 in DNA: TGTGCCAGCAGTGAGGAGGGTTATAATTCACCCCTCCACTTT. As protein: CASSEEGYNSPLHF.

This rearrangement joins TRBV3-1 (or the pseudogene TRBV3-2) to TRBJ1-3, with D perhaps matching TRBD1 (6 bases). Trimming cost V 0 bases and J 7 bases, with 13 bases left between them. CDR3 length: 15 residues. Germline assignment: CDR1 LGHDT and CDR2 YNNKEL (reference sequence). Written as DNA, the CDR3 is TGTGCCAGCAGCCAAGATCAGGGGTTAAGGAACACCATATATTTT. Translated, it gives CASSQDQGLRNTIYF.

This clone was detected only once. This sequence joins TRBV5-6 and TRBJ2-7; the D gene is possibly TRBD1 (5 bases). V lost 1 base, J lost 2 bases, and 7 bases lay in between. The CDR3 sequence is 13 residues long. Germline V gene sequence: CDR1 SGHDT, CDR2 YYEEEE. The CDR3 region is CASSLTGTYEQYF. Written as DNA, the CDR3 is TGTGCCAGCAGCTTGACAGGAACCTACGAGCAGTACTTC.

This chain uses TRBV5-1 with TRBJ2-5; 10 bases map to TRBD2. CDR1 is SGHRS and CDR2 is YFSETQ in the germline V gene. This CDR3 is 15 amino acids long. V gave up 4 bases and J gave up 4 bases; unmatched junction bases: 7. CDR3 protein: CASSMSGGAGETQYF. CDR3 nucleotides: TGCGCCAGCAGCATGAGCGGGGGGGCGGGAGAGACCCAGTACTTC.

The J gene is TRBJ2-3, the V gene TRBV29-1, with TRBD1 as a possible D gene (5 bases). V was cut by 2 bases and J by 0 bases, with 15 bases left in between. Germline V CDR1 and CDR2: SQVTM, ANQGSEA. The CDR3 length is 16 residues. The chain's CDR3 is CSVEPGTGHSTDTQYF. CDR3 DNA: TGCAGCGTTGAACCGGGTACCGGACACAGCACAGATACGCAGTATTTT.

The gene calls are TRBV2 and TRBJ2-2; 11 nucleotides align to TRBD2. Trimming removed 7 bases from V and 6 bases from J; junction bases left unmatched: 10. The V gene's germline CDR1 is SNHLY and CDR2 FYNNEI. The CDR3 consists of 16 residues. The CDR3 here is CASTESLLAGAGELFF. The CDR3 DNA reads TGTGCCAGCACCGAAAGTCTACTAGCGGGAGCCGGGGAGCTGTTTTTT.

The chain links TRBV6-5 to TRBJ2-3, with no clear D. V gave up 8 bases and J gave up 5 bases, with 11 bases separating them. The CDR3 is made up of 12 amino acids. Germline V CDR1 and CDR2: MNHEY, SVGAGI. The CDR3 sequence: CASAVQRDTQYF. CDR3 DNA sequence: TGTGCCAGCGCAGTCCAAAGAGATACGCAGTATTTT.

V is TRBV7-2 and J is TRBJ2-1; 7 nucleotides line up with TRBD1. The CDR3 length is 13 residues. Looked up from germline, CDR1 is SGHTA and CDR2 is FQGNSA. The trim removed 1 base at V and 12 bases at J, leaving 6 bases unmatched. The CDR3 region has the DNA TGTGCCAGCAGCTTAGAGGGGGCGAGTTTGCAGTTCTTC. Translating gives CASSLEGASLQFF.

The rearrangement joins TRBV28 to TRBJ2-7; the match to TRBD1 covers 12 bases. V lost 4 bases to trimming and J lost 7 bases; unmatched junction nucleotides: 14. The germline CDR1 and CDR2 sequences are MDHEN and SYDVKM. The CDR3 contains 17 residues. The CDR3 DNA sequence: TGTGCCAGCAGTTATCTTAATACGGGACAGGGGGCTAAAGAGCAGTACTTC. This translates into CASSYLNTGQGAKEQYF.

The rearrangement links TRBV7-2 to TRBJ1-6; no firm D call. V gave up 3 bases and J gave up 5 bases, with 8 bases separating them. Germline CDR1 is SGHTA and CDR2 is FQGNSA. The CDR3 runs 14 residues. Here the CDR3 reads CASSFGVDNSPLHF. The CDR3 DNA is TGTGCCAGCAGCTTCGGGGTGGATAATTCACCCCTCCACTTT.